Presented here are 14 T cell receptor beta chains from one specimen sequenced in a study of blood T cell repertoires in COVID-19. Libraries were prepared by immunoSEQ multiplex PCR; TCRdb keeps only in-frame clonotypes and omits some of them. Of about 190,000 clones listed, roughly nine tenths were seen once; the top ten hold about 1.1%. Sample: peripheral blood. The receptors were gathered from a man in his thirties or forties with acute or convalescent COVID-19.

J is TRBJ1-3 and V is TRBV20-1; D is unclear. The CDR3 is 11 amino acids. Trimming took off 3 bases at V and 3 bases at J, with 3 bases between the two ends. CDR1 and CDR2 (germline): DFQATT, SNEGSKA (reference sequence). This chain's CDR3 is CSASYGNTIYF. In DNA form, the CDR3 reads TGCAGTGCTAGCTATGGAAACACCATATATTTT.

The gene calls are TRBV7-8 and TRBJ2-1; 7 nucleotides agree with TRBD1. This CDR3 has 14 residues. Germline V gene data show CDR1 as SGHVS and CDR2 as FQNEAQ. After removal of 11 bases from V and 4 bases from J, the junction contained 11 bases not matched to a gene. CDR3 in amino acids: CAQHGTGAYNEQFF. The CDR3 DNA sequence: TGTGCCCAGCACGGTACAGGGGCATACAATGAGCAGTTCTTC. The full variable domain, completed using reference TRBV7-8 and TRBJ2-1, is GAGVSQSPRYKVAKRGQDVALRCDPISGHVSLFWYQQALGQGPEFLTYFQNEAQLDKSGLPSDRFFAERPEGSVSTLKIQRTQQEDSAVYLCAQHGTGAYNEQFFGPGTRLTVL.

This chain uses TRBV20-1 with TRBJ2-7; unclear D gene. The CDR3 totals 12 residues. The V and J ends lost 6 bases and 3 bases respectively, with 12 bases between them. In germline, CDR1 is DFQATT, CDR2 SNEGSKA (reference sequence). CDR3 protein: CSASYNLYEQYF. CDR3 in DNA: TGCAGTGCCAGTTACAACCTCTACGAGCAGTACTTC.

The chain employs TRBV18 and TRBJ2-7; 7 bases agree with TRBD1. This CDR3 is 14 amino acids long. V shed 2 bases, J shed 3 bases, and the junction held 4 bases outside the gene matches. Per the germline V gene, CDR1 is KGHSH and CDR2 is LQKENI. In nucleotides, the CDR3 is TGTGCCAGCTCACCAAATCCAGGGGGCTACGAGCAGTACTTC. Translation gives CASSPNPGGYEQYF. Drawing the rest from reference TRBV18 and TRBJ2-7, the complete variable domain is NAGVMQNPRHLVRRRGQEARLRCSPMKGHSHVYWYRQLPEEGLKFMVYLQKENIIDESGMPKERFSAEFPKEGPSILRIQQVVRGDSAAYFCASSPNPGGYEQYFGPGTRLTVT.

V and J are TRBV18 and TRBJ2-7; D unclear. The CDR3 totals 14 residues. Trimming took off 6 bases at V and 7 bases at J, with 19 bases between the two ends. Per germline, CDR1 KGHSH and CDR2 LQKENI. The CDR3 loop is CASSPFVSYEEQYF. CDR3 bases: TGTGCCAGCTCGCCCTTCGTTTCCTACGAAGAGCAGTACTTC.

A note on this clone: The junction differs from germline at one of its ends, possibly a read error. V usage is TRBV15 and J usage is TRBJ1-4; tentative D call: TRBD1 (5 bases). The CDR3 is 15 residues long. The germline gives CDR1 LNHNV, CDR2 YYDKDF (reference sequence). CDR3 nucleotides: TGTACCACCAGCAGAGATAAGGGACTTAATGAAAAACTGTTTTTT. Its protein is CTTSRDKGLNEKLFF.

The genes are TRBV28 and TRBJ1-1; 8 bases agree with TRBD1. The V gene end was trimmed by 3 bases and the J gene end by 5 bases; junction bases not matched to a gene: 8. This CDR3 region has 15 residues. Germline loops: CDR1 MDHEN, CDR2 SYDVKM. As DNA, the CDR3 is TGTGCCAGCAGTTTCATAGGGACAGGCGGGACTGAAGCTTTCTTT. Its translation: CASSFIGTGGTEAFF.

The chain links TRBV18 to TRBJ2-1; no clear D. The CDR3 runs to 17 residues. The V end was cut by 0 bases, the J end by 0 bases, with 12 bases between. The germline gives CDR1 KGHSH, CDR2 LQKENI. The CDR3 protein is CASSPPAVRSSYNEQFF. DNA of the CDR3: TGTGCCAGCTCACCACCGGCCGTTCGGAGCTCCTACAATGAGCAGTTCTTC.

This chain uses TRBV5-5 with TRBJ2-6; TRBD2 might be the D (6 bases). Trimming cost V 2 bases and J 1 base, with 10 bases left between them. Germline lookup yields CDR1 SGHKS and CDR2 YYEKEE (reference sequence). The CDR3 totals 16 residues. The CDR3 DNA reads TGTGCCAGCAGCTTTACGGGAGCTTCTGGGGCCAACGTCCTGACTTTC. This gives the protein CASSFTGASGANVLTF.

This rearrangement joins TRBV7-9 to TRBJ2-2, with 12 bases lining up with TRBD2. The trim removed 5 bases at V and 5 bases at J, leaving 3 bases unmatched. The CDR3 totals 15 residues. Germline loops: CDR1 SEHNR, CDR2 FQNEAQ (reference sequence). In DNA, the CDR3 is TGTGCCAGCAGCATGACTAGCGGGAGTACCGGGGAGCTGTTTTTT. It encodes CASSMTSGSTGELFF.

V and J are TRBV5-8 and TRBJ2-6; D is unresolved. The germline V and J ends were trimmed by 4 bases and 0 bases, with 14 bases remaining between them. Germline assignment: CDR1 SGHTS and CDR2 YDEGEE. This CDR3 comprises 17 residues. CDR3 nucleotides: TGTGCCAGCAGCCATTTCCGGGTCGGCTCTGGGGCCAACGTCCTGACTTTC. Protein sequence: CASSHFRVGSGANVLTF. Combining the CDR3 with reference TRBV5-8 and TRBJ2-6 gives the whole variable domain EAGVTQSPTHLIKTRGQQATLRCSPISGHTSVYWYQQALGLGLQFLLWYDEGEERNRGNFPPRFSGRQFPNYSSELNVNALELEDSALYLCASSHFRVGSGANVLTFGAGSRLTVL.

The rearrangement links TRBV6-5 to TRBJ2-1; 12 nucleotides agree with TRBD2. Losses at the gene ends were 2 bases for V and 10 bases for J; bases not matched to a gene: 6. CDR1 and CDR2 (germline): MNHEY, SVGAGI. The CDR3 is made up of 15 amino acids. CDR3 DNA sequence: TGTGCCAGCAGTTACGGCGGACTAGCGGGAATGGAGCAGTTCTTC. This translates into CASSYGGLAGMEQFF.

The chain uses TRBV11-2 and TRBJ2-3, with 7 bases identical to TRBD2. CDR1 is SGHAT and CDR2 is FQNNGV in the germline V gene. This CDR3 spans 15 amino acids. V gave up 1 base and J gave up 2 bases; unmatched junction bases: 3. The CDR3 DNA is TGTGCCAGCAGCTTAGGTGGGAGGGCCACAGATACGCAGTATTTT. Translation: CASSLGGRATDTQYF.

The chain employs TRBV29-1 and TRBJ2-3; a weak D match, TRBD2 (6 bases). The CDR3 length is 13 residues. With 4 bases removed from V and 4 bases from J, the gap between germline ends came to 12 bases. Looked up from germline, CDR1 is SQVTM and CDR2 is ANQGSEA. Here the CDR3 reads CSVVGGIPDTQYF. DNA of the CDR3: TGCAGCGTTGTGGGGGGTATCCCAGATACGCAGTATTTT.